The rows below give T cell receptor beta chains drawn from one sample of a study of T cell repertoires in ileal Crohn's disease. Assay used: immunoSEQ multiplex PCR; TCRdb lists only in-frame clones, some missing. This table has more than 11,000 clones, approximately 70% appearing once. Sequencing was done on a sample of ileal tissue. These receptor sequences come from an adult with Crohn's disease. Each CDR3 is given with its conserved first and last residue. A D gene is named only where the DNA matches it firmly. For some rows the clone size is stated as once, few or many, or as a class when expanded; others skip it.

cdr3_aa	cdr3_nt	d_call	v_call	j_call	clone_size
CASGYWGTQYF	TGTGCCAGCGGGTATTGGGGTACGCAGTATTTT	.	TRBV9	TRBJ2-3	few
CASQGGSGNTGELFF	TGTGCCAGCCAAGGGGGTAGCGGTAACACCGGGGAGCTGTTTTTT	.	TRBV2	TRBJ2-2	.
CASSYGRGDYEQYF	TGTGCCAGCAGTTATGGTAGGGGGGACTACGAGCAGTACTTC	.	TRBV5-4	TRBJ2-7	.
CASSQNGVSETQYF	TGTGCCAGCAGCCAAAACGGGGTATCAGAGACCCAGTACTTC	.	TRBV11-2	TRBJ2-5	.
CASSEILYGYTF	TGTGCCAGCAGTGAGATCTTATATGGCTACACCTTC	.	TRBV6-5	TRBJ1-2	.
CASSMALRQPQHF	TGTGCCAGTAGTATGGCCCTTCGACAGCCCCAGCATTTT	.	TRBV19	TRBJ1-5	medium-sized
CASSFRDRGYEQYF	TGTGCCAGCAGTTTCCGGGACAGGGGCTACGAGCAGTACTTC	TRBD1	TRBV27	TRBJ2-7	.
CASSVGQGGGEQFF	TGTGCCAGCAGTGTGGGACAGGGGGGAGGTGAGCAGTTCTTC	TRBD1	TRBV6-5	TRBJ2-1	.
CASSPDRGGNTGELFF	TGTGCCAGCAGCCCCGACAGGGGGGGGAACACCGGGGAGCTGTTTTTT	TRBD1	TRBV5-4	TRBJ2-2	few
CASSFQSSTDTQYF	TGCGCCAGCAGCTTTCAATCTAGCACAGATACGCAGTATTTT	.	TRBV5-1	TRBJ2-3	.
CASSLEARGNEQFF	TGCGCCAGCAGCTTGGAGGCTAGGGGGAATGAGCAGTTCTTC	.	TRBV5-1	TRBJ2-1	.
CASSLDGSNYGYTF	TGCGCCAGCAGCTTGGACGGATCTAACTATGGCTACACCTTC	.	TRBV5-1	TRBJ1-2	once
CASSLRAQDSGNTIYF	TGTGCCAGCAGCTTACGGGCACAGGACTCTGGAAACACCATATATTTT	.	TRBV7-8	TRBJ1-3	.
CASSFLGDSGNTIYF	TGTGCCAGCAGCTTCCTCGGGGACTCTGGAAACACCATATATTTT	.	TRBV5-4	TRBJ1-3	.
CASSTVPPLGSNEKLFF	TGTGCCAGCTCGACAGTGCCTCCCTTGGGATCTAATGAAAAACTGTTTTTT	.	TRBV18	TRBJ1-4	few
CASSPKSLTQYF	TGTGCCAGCAGCCCTAAGAGCCTCACGCAGTATTTT	.	TRBV11-2	TRBJ2-3	.
CASNRGIGNTEAFF	TGTGCCAGCAACAGGGGGATTGGGAACACTGAAGCTTTCTTT	TRBD1	TRBV6-1	TRBJ1-1	.
CASRTPGGRYGYTF	TGTGCCAGCCGGACTCCCGGAGGGCGTTATGGCTACACCTTC	.	TRBV6-5	TRBJ1-2	.
CASSPDLSRSYNSPLHF	TGTGCCAGCAGCCCCGACCTGAGTCGGTCCTATAATTCACCCCTCCACTTT	.	TRBV11-2	TRBJ1-6	.
CASSPGPGGYSNQPQHF	TGTGCCAGCAGCCCTGGACCGGGGGGATATAGCAATCAGCCCCAGCATTTT	.	TRBV12-1	TRBJ1-5	.
CASSQRTGGNGYTF	TGTGCCAGCAGCCAACGGACAGGCGGAAACGGCTACACCTTC	TRBD1	TRBV4-1	TRBJ1-2	.
CASSFLLAGVSEQYF	TGTGCCAGCAGCTTCCTACTAGCGGGGGTATCCGAGCAGTACTTC	TRBD2	TRBV7-9	TRBJ2-7	.
CASSLGLRELGYTF	TGCGCCAGCAGCTTAGGACTCCGGGAATTAGGCTACACCTTC	.	TRBV5-1	TRBJ1-2	.
CASSLSRTGELFF	TGTGCCAGCAGCTTATCCAGAACCGGGGAGCTGTTTTTT	.	TRBV7-6	TRBJ2-2	.
CSVEGPLYEQYF	TGCAGCGTTGAGGGACCGCTCTACGAGCAGTACTTC	.	TRBV29-1	TRBJ2-7	.
CASSPRRQGAREQYF	TGTGCCAGCAGCCCCCGGAGACAGGGGGCGCGAGAGCAGTACTTC	TRBD1	TRBV11-2	TRBJ2-7	.
CAFDREGNQPQHF	TGTGCCTTTGACAGGGAAGGCAATCAGCCCCAGCATTTT	TRBD1	TRBV30	TRBJ1-5	.
CAISDGQGHYGYTF	TGTGCCATCAGTGACGGACAGGGGCACTATGGCTACACCTTC	TRBD1	TRBV10-3	TRBJ1-2	.